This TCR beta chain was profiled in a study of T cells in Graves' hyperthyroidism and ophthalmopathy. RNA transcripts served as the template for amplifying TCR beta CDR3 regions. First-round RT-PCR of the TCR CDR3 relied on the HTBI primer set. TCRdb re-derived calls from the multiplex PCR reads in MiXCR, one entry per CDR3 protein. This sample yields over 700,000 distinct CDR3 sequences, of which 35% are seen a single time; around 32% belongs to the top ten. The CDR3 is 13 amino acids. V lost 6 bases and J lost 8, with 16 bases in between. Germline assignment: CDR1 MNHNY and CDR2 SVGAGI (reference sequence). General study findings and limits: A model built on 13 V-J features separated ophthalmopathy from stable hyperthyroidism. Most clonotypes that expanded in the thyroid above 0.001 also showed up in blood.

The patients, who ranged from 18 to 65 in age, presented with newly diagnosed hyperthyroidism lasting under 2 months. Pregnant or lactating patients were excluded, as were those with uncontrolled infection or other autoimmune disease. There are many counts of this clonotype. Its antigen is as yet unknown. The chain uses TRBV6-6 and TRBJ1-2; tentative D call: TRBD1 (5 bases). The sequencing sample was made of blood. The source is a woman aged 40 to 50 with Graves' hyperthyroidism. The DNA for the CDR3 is TGTGCCAGCAGGGACCCGGGCAGGGAAGGCTACACCTTC. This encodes CASRDPGREGYTF.